This passage covers 4 T cell receptor beta chains from one sample sequenced in a study of T cells in Graves' hyperthyroidism and ophthalmopathy. RNA transcripts yielded amplified TCR beta CDR3 regions. In the first-round RT-PCR of the TCR CDR3, the HTBI primer set was used. One entry per CDR3 protein, called by TCRdb with MiXCR from the multiplex PCR reads. The sample has 500,000 to 650,000 distinct CDR3 sequences, roughly 15% seen once. Sequencing used blood. These receptor sequences come from a woman between 40 and 50 years old with Graves' hyperthyroidism.

This clonotype was observed at least ten times. The gene calls are TRBV2 and TRBJ1-2; 7 nucleotides line up with TRBD1. The CDR3 is 14 residues long. Trimming took 8 bases from V and 4 from J; bases not matched to a gene: 10. The germline V gene has CDR1 SNHLY and CDR2 FYNNEI. DNA of the CDR3: TGTGCCAGCCGGACCATGACAGGGAGCTATGGCTACACCTTC. Protein: CASRTMTGSYGYTF. Using reference TRBV2 and TRBJ1-2 for the parts outside the CDR3, the full variable domain is EPEVTQTPSHQVTQMGQEVILRCVPISNHLYFYWYRQILGQKVEFLVSFYNNEISEKSEIFDDQFSVERPDGSNFTLKIRSTKLEDSAMYFCASRTMTGSYGYTFGSGTRLTVV.

This clonotype was counted at least ten times. The chain's CDR3 is CASRAGTVSYEQYF. The CDR3 DNA reads TGTGCCAGCAGGGCCGGGACAGTCTCCTACGAGCAGTACTTC. V and J are TRBV28 and TRBJ2-7; TRBD1 matches 7 bases. CDR1 is MDHEN, CDR2 SYDVKM, per germline. This CDR3 region has 14 residues. V was clipped by 6 bases and J by 0 bases; unmatched bases: 5.

This clonotype was seen many times. The gene calls are TRBV27 and TRBJ1-2, with D maybe TRBD1 (5 bases). The CDR3 extends over 14 amino acids. The germline V gene encodes CDR1 MNHEY and CDR2 SMNVEV (reference sequence). The V gene lost 3 bases and the J gene lost 4 bases, with 12 bases spanning the gap. DNA of the CDR3: TGTGCCAGCAGTTTTCAGGGATCCGGCTATGGCTACACCTTC. Encoded protein: CASSFQGSGYGYTF.

This clonotype was observed at least ten times. J is TRBJ2-7 and V is TRBV11-2, with TRBD1 matching 9 bases. J was trimmed by 9 bases and V by 4 bases; bases with no gene match: 4. The germline gives CDR1 SGHAT, CDR2 FQNNGV. This CDR3 has 12 amino acids. The CDR3 region has the DNA TGTGCCAGCAGCTCTATGACAGGGGGGCAGTACTTC. This encodes CASSSMTGGQYF.